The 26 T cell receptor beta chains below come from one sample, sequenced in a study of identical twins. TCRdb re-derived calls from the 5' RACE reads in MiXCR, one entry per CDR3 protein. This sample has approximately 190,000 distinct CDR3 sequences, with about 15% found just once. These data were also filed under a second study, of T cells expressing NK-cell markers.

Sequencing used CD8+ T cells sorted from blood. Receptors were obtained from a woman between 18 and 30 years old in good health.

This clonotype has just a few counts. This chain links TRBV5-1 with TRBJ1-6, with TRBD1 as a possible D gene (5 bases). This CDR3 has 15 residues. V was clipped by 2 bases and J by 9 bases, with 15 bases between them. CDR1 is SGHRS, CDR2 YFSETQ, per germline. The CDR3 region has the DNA TGCGCCAGCAGCTTTGAAGGGACGCTGGGTTCACCCCTCCACTTT. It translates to CASSFEGTLGSPLHF.

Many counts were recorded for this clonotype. The CDR3 loop reads CATQNRVEEKLFF. The CDR3 DNA follows: TGTGCCACCCAAAACAGGGTAGAAGAAAAACTGTTTTTT. The V call is TRBV15, the J call TRBJ1-4, with D maybe TRBD1 (6 bases). Trimming stripped 8 bases from V and 8 bases from J, with 15 bases between. Germline-derived CDR1 and CDR2 are LNHNV and YYDKDF (reference sequence). The CDR3 runs 13 residues. The whole variable domain, remainder taken from reference TRBV15 and TRBJ1-4, is DAMVIQNPRYQVTQFGKPVTLSCSQTLNHNVMYWYQQKSSQAPKLLFHYYDKDFNNEADTPDNFQSRRPNTSFCFLDIRSPGLGDTAMYLCATQNRVEEKLFFGSGTQLSVL.

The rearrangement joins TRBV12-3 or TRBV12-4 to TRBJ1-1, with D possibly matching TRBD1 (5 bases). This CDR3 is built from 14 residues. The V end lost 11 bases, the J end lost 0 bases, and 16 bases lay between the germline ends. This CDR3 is CAQSTGALNTEAFF. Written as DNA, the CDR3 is TGTGCCCAGTCCACTGGGGCTCTGAACACTGAAGCTTTCTTT.

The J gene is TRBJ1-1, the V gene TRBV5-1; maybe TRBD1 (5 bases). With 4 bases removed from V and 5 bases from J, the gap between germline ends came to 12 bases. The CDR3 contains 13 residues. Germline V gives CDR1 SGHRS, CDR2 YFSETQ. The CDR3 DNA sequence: TGCGCCAGCAGCGGGGGGGAATCGACTGAAGCTTTCTTT. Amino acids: CASSGGESTEAFF. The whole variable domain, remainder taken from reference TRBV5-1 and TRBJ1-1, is KAGVTQTPRYLIKTRGQQVTLSCSPISGHRSVSWYQQTPGQGLQFLFEYFSETQRNKGNFPGRFSGRQFSNSRSEMNVSTLELGDSALYLCASSGGESTEAFFGQGTRLTVV.

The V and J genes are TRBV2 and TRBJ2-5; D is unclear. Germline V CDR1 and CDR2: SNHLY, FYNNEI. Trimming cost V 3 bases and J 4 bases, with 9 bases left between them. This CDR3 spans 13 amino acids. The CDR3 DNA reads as TGTGCCAGCAGTGACTCGGAACTAGAGACCCAGTACTTC. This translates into CASSDSELETQYF.

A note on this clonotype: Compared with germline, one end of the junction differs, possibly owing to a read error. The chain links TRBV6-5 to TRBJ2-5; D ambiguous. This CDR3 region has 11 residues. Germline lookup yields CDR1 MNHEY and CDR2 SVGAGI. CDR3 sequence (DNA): TGTTCCAGCAGCTTCTTGGAGACCCAGTACTTC. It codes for CSSSFLETQYF.

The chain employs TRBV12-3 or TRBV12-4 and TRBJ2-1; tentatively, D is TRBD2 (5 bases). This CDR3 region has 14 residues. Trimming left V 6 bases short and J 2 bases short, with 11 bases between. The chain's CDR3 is CASSPSGTYNEQFF. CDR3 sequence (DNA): TGTGCCAGCAGCCCCTCGGGAACCTACAATGAGCAGTTCTTC.

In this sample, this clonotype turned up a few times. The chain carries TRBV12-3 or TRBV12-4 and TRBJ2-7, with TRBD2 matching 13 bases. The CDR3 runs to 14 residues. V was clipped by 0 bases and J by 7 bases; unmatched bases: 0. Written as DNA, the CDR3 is TGTGCCAGCAGTTTAGCGGGACTAGCGGGGGAGCAGTACTTC. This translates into CASSLAGLAGEQYF.

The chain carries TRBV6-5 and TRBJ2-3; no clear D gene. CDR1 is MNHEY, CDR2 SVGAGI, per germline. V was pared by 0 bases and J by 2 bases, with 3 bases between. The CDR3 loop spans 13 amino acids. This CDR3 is CASSYSNTDTQYF. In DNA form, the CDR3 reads TGTGCCAGCAGTTACTCCAACACAGATACGCAGTATTTT.

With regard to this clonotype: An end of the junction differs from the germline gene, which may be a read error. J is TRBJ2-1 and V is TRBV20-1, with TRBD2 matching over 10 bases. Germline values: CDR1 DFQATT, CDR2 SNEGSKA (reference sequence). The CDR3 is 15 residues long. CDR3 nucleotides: TGCTGTGCCCGGACGGGACTAGCGATTGACAATGAGCAGTTCTTC. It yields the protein CCARTGLAIDNEQFF.

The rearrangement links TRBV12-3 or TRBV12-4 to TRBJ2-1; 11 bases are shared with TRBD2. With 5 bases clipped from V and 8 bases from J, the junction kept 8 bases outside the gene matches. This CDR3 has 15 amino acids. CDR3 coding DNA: TGTGCCAGCAGTCCAACTAGCGGGAGTGGACATGAGCAGTTCTTC. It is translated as CASSPTSGSGHEQFF.

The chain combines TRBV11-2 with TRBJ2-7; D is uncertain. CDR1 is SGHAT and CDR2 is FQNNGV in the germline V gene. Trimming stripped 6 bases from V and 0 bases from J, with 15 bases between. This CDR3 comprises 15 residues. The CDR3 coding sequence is TGTGCCAGCAGTGAAGGCCCCTCACCCTCCTACGAGCAGTACTTC. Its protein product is CASSEGPSPSYEQYF.

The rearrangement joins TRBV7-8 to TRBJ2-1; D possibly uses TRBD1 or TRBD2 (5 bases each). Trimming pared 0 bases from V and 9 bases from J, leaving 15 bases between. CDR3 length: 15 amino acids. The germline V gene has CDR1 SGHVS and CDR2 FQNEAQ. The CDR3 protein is CASSLAGTALVEQFF. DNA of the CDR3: TGTGCCAGCAGCTTAGCGGGGACCGCTCTGGTTGAGCAGTTCTTC.

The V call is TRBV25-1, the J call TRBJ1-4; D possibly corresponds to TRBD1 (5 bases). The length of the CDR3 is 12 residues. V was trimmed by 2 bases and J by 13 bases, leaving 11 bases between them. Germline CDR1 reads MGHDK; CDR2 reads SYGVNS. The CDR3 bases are TGTGCCAGCAGTGAAGTTCCAGGGTTACTGTTTTTT. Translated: CASSEVPGLLFF.

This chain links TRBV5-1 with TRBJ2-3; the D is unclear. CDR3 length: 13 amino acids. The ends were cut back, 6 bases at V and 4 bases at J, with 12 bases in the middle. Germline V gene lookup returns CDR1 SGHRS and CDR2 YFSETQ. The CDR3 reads CASKNSLSDTQYF. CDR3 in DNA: TGCGCCAGCAAAAACAGCCTCTCAGATACGCAGTATTTT.

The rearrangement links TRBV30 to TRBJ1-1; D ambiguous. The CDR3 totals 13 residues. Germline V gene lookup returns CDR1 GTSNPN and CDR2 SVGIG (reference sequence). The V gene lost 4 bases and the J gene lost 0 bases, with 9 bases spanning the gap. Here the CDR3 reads CAWTSNLNTEAFF. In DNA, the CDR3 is TGTGCCTGGACCAGTAACTTGAACACTGAAGCTTTCTTT.

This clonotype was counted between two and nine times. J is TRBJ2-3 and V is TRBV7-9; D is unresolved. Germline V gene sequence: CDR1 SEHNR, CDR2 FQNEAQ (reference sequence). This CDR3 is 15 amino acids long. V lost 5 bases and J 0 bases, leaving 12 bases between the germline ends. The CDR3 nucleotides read TGTGCCAGCAGCAGCAAACGGGTGAGCACAGATACGCAGTATTTT. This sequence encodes CASSSKRVSTDTQYF.

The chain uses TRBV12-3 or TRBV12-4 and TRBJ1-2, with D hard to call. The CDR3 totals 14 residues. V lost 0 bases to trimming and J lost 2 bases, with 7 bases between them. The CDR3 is CASSLATPNYGYTF. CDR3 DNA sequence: TGTGCCAGCAGTTTAGCGACACCGAACTATGGCTACACCTTC.

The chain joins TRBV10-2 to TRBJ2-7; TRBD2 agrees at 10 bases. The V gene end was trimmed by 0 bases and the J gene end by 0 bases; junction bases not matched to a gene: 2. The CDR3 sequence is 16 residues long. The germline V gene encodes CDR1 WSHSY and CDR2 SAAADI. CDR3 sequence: CASSESASGGSYEQYF. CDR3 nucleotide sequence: TGCGCCAGCAGTGAGTCGGCTAGCGGGGGCTCCTACGAGCAGTACTTC.

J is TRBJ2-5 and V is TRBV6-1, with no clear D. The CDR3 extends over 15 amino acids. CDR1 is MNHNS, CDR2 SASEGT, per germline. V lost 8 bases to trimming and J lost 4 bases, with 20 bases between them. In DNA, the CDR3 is TGTGCCAGCGTGGCCCCAAACCCTAAGAGAGAGACCCAGTACTTC. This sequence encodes CASVAPNPKRETQYF.

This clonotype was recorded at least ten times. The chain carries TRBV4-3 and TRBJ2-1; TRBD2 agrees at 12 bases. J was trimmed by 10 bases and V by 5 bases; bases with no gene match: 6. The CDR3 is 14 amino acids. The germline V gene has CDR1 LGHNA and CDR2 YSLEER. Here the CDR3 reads CASSWGLAGPEQFF. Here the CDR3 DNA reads TGCGCCAGCAGCTGGGGACTAGCGGGCCCCGAGCAGTTCTTC.

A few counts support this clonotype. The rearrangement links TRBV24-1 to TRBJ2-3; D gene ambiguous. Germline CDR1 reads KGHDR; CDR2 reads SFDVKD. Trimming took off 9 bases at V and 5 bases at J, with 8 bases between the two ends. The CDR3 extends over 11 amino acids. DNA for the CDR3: TGTGCCACCGAATCGGGAGATACGCAGTATTTT. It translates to CATESGDTQYF.

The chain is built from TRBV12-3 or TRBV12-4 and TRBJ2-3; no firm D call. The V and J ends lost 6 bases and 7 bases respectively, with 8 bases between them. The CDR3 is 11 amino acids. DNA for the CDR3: TGTGCCAGCAGCCTAGGTTATACGCAGTATTTT. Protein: CASSLGYTQYF.

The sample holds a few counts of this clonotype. This CDR3 reads CASSPGWQYNEQFF. The CDR3, as DNA: TGCGCCAGCAGTCCCGGGTGGCAGTACAATGAGCAGTTCTTC. The chain has TRBV4-1 and TRBJ2-1; no clear D gene. Trimming stripped 6 bases from V and 4 bases from J, with 13 bases between. The germline CDR1 and CDR2 sequences are MGHRA and YSYEKL. The CDR3 runs to 14 residues.

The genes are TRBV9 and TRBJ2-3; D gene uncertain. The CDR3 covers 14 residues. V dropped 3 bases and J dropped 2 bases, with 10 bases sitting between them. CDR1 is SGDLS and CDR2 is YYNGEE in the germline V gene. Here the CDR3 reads CASSDLGNTDTQYF. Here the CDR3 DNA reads TGTGCCAGCAGCGACTTGGGCAACACAGATACGCAGTATTTT.

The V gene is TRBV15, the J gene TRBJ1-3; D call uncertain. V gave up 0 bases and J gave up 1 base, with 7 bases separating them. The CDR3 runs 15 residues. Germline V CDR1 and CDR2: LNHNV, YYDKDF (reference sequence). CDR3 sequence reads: CATSRERGSGNTIYF. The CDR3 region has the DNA TGTGCCACCAGCAGAGAGCGGGGATCTGGAAACACCATATATTTT.